A selection of T cell receptor beta chains follows, all from one sample in a study of cytomegalovirus exposure and HLA in healthy donors. TCRdb's table, derived via immunoSEQ multiplex PCR, lists solely in-frame clones and lacks some. The sample contains roughly 230,000 clones, roughly 81% of which appear only once. What was sequenced was PBMCs. Source of these receptors: a girl aged 2-10 years in good health and CMV-seronegative. CDR3s include the opening cysteine and the closing phenylalanine or tryptophan. The D gene is left open where the match is weak.

D gene | J gene | V gene | CDR3 DNA | CDR3 protein
TRBD1 | TRBJ1-1 | TRBV11-2 | TGTGCCAGCAGCTTAGACTGGTCCGATTACAGGGGGCGGACTGAAGCTTTCTTT | CASSLDWSDYRGRTEAFF
. | TRBJ2-3 | TRBV6-1 | TGTGCCAGCAGTGAACCGGGCAGGGCGCAGTATTTT | CASSEPGRAQYF
. | TRBJ1-2 | TRBV5-6 | TGTGCCAGCGGCTTTCGATACAGGATGAGGCTGTCTGGCTACACCTTC | CASGFRYRMRLSGYTF
. | TRBJ2-1 | TRBV5-5 | TGTGCCAGCAGCCACTATCCCCTCACTCGCGATTACAATGAGCAGTTCTTC | CASSHYPLTRDYNEQFF
TRBD2 | TRBJ2-1 | TRBV7-3 | TGTGCCAGCAGCTTACTAGCGGGGGGGCTGGTTAACAATGAGCAGTTCTTC | CASSLLAGGLVNNEQFF
. | TRBJ1-5 | TRBV5-1 | TGCGCCAGCAGCTTGTCCCCTGGGGCGAATCAGCCCCAGCATTTT | CASSLSPGANQPQHF
. | TRBJ2-7 | TRBV10-3 | TGTGCCATCAGTGAGACGGGGCAGGGGTTCTCCTACGAGCAGTACTTC | CAISETGQGFSYEQYF
TRBD1 | TRBJ1-1 | TRBV7-7 | TGTGCCACCGTGAAGCCAGGGGGCACTGAAGCTTTCTTT | CATVKPGGTEAFF
TRBD2 | TRBJ2-7 | TRBV9 | TGTGCCAGCAGCGTAGCCCCCGGGGGGGCTTACGAGCAGTACTTC | CASSVAPGGAYEQYF
. | TRBJ1-2 | TRBV1 | TGCACCAGCAGCCTGAGACACTTCCTGGACAGGGGAGGCTACACCTTC | CTSSLRHFLDRGGYTF